What follows is one TCR beta chain and its context. This receptor's antigen is unknown. There are no base qualities to consult, and no much larger clone falls within one base. This sample was taken from a study of blood T cell repertoires in COVID-19 (dated by TCRdb to 2020 to 2021). At the level of the whole study: Samples covering the acute and convalescent phases of COVID-19 were provided by collaborators in the United States, Italy and Spain. The repertoires were released in a freely available public database meant as a resource for research on the immune response to SARS-CoV-2. Nearly every sample came with metadata listing a de-identified subject ID, COVID-19 status, age in years and sex. The material from the prospective study consisted of cDNA or gDNA derived from T cells, B-cell-depleted T cells, or PBMCs. The dataset comprised deeply sampled blood TCRbeta repertoires from subjects exposed to, actively infected with, or recovered from COVID-19. HLA class I and class II types, where available, came from metadata supplied by the sample provider rather than from assay-based typing. The samples were drawn from the first 160 participants of the ongoing ImmuneRACE study and from 1,254 subjects provided by 6 global collaborators.

TCRbeta CDR3 regions were amplified from genomic DNA using the immunoSEQ Assay, a bias-controlled multiplex PCR. In the source study's methods: Nucleated cell counts per sample were estimated from amplification of reference gene primers within the assay. Sequence reads were collapsed and filtered to measure the absolute abundance of every unique TCRbeta CDR3 rearrangement. For each sample, productive Simpson clonality was calculated as the square root of Simpson's diversity index over productive rearrangements. As stored in TCRdb, this immuneACCESS dataset retains in-frame rearrangements with V and J assigned. A fraction of the clones does not appear; measured against another copy, unresolved V genes explain less than half of the discrepancy, and the remainder lacks a known reason. That table gives V, J and clone size, and the DNA gave D and trimming. Here the sample has 250,000 to 350,000 clones; approximately 91% occur a single time. About 10% of the sample is taken by the ten largest.

The full study reports these points: The amount of clinical and demographic metadata varied by source and participant and was provided uncurated.

In Seattle, one collaborating source enrolled patients while the infection was active and tracked those patients longitudinally over the course of disease. The collaborating institutions used their own protocols to collect whole blood in K2EDTA tubes. For TCRbeta analysis, collaborator samples were shipped as frozen whole blood, as isolated PBMCs, or as DNA extracted from either sample type. The origin of this receptor is a woman aged 25 to 39 with COVID-19, enrolled during active disease. The sample taken for sequencing was peripheral blood.

The encoded CDR3 is CASYFPGSSEAFF. The DNA sequence is given as TGTGCCAGTTACTTTCCGGGGTCTAGTGAAGCTTTCTTT. This chain is built from TRBV7-2 and TRBJ1-1, with the D segment identity uncertain. The junction carries 18 bases between V and J, which are trimmed by 9 bases and 7 bases respectively. From the cysteine up to the phenylalanine, the CDR3 has a length of 13 residues. The only DNA kept is the CDR3, 39 bases in frame from the first base. From the germline V gene, CDR1 is SGHTA and CDR2 is FQGNSA.